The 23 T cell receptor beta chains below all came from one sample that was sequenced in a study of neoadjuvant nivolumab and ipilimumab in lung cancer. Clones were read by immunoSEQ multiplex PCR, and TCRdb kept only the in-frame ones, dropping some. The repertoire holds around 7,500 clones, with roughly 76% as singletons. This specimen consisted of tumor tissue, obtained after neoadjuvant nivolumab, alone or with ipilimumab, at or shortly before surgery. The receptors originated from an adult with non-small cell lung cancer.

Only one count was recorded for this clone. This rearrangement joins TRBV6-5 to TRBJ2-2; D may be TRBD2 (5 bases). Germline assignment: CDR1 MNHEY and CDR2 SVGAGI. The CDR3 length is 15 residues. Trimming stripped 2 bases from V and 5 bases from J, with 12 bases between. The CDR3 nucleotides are TGTGCCAGCAGTTACATCGGGGTTCTGACCGGGGAGCTGTTTTTT. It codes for CASSYIGVLTGELFF.

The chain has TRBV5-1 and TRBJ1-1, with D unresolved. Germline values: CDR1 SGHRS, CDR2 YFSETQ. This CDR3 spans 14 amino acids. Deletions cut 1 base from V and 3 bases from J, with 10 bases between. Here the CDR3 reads CASSLLERYTEAFF. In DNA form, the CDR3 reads TGCGCCAGCAGCTTGTTGGAGAGGTACACTGAAGCTTTCTTT.

The CDR3 DNA reads TGCGCCAGCAGCACACAGGGGGCCTCCCTAGAAACAAACACCTTC. The encoded protein is CASSTQGASLETNTF. V gene TRBV5-1 combines with J gene TRBJ1-2; 9 bases align to TRBD1. Germline V gene lookup returns CDR1 SGHRS and CDR2 YFSETQ. The CDR3 totals 15 residues. The ends lost 4 bases at V and 12 bases at J; junction bases unmatched: 16.

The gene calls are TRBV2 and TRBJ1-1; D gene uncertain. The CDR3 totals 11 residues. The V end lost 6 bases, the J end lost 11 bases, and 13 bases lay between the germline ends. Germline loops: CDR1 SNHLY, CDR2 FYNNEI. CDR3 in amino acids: CASSETWDAFF. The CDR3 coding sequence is TGTGCCAGCAGCGAAACATGGGATGCTTTCTTT. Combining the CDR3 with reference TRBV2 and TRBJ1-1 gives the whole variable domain EPEVTQTPSHQVTQMGQEVILRCVPISNHLYFYWYRQILGQKVEFLVSFYNNEISEKSEIFDDQFSVERPDGSNFTLKIRSTKLEDSAMYFCASSETWDAFFGQGTRLTVV.

DNA for the CDR3: TGTGCCAGCTCACTTGAAGGAGATCAGCCCCAGCATTTT. Protein sequence: CASSLEGDQPQHF. The chain is built from TRBV18 and TRBJ1-5, with D hard to call. The length of the CDR3 is 13 residues. V gave up 4 bases and J gave up 5 bases, with 9 bases separating them. Per germline, CDR1 KGHSH and CDR2 LQKENI.

The CDR3 protein is CSLKEGAATEAFF. The CDR3 nucleotides read TGCAGTCTTAAAGAGGGAGCGGCCACTGAAGCTTTCTTT. This chain connects TRBV29-1 to TRBJ1-1, with unresolved D. CDR1 is SQVTM and CDR2 is ANQGSEA in the germline V gene. This CDR3 contains 13 residues.

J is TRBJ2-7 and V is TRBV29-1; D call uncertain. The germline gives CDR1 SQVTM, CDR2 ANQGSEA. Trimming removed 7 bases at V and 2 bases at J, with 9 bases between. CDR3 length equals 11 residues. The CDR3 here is CSARRAYEQYF. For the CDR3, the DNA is TGCAGCGCACGCCGTGCCTACGAGCAGTACTTC.

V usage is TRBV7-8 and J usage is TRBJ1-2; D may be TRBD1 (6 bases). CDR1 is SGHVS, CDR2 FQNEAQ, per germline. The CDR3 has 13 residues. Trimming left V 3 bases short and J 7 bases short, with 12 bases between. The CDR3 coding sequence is TGTGCCAGCAGCTTCAACAGGGAGGGTGGCTACACCTTC. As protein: CASSFNREGGYTF.

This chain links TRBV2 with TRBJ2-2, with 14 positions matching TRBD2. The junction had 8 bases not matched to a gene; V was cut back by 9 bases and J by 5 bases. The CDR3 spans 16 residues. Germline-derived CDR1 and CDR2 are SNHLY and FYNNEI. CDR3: CASAGLAGGGTGELFF. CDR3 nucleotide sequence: TGTGCCAGTGCAGGACTAGCGGGAGGTGGGACCGGGGAGCTGTTTTTT.

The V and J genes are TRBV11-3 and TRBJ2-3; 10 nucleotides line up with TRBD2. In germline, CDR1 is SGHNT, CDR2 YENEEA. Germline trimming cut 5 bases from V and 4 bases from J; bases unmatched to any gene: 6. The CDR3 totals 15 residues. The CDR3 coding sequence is TGTGCCAGCAGCGAAGGACTAGCGGACCCAGATACGCAGTATTTT. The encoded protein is CASSEGLADPDTQYF. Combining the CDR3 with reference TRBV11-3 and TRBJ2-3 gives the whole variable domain EAGVVQSPRYKIIEKKQPVAFWCNPISGHNTLYWYLQNLGQGPELLIRYENEEAVDDSQLPKDRFSAERLKGVDSTLKIQPAELGDSAVYLCASSEGLADPDTQYFGPGTRLTVL.

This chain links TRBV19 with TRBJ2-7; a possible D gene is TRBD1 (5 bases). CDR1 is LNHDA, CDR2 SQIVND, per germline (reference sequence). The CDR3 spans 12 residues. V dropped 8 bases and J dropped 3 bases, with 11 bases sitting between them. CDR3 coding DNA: TGTGCCAGTGGTAGGGGCGACTACGAGCAGTACTTC. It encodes CASGRGDYEQYF. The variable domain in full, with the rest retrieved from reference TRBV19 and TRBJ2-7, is DGGITQSPKYLFRKEGQNVTLSCEQNLNHDAMYWYRQDPGQGLRLIYYSQIVNDFQKGDIAEGYSVSREKKESFPLTVTSAQKNPTAFYLCASGRGDYEQYFGPGTRLTVT.

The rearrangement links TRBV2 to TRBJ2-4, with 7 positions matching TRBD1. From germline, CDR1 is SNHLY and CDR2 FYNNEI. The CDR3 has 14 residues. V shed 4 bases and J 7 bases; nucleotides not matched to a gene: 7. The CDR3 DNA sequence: TGTGCCAGCAGTGGAGAGGGGGCTTGGAACATTCAGTACTTC. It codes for CASSGEGAWNIQYF.

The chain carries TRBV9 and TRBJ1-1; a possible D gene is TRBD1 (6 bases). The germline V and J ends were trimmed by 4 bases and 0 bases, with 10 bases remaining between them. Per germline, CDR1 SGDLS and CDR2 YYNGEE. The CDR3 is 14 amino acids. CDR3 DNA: TGTGCCAGCAGCCTCAGGGACATGAACACTGAAGCTTTCTTT. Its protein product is CASSLRDMNTEAFF.

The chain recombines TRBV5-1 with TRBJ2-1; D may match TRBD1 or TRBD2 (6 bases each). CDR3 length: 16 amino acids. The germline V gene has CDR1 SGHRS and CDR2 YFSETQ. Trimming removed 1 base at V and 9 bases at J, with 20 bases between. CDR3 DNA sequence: TGCGCCAGCAGCTTGTACACAAGCGGGCTAGGGGGTGAGCAGTTCTTC. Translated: CASSLYTSGLGGEQFF.

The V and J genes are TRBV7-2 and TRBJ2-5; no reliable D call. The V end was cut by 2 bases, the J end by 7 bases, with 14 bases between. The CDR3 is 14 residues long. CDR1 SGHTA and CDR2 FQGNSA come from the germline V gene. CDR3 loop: CASSLIRPPGTQYF. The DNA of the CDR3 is TGTGCCAGCAGCTTAATCCGGCCCCCAGGGACCCAGTACTTC.

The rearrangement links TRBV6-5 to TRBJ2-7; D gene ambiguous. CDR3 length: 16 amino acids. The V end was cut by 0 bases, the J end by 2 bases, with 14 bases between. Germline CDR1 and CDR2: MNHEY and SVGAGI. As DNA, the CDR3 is TGTGCCAGCAGTTACTCGGGATACCGAGCTACCTACGAGCAGTACTTC. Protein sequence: CASSYSGYRATYEQYF.

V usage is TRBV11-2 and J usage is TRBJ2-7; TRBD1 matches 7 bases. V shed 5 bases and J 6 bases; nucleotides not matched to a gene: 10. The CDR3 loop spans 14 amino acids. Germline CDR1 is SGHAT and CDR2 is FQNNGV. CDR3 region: CASSPLGTVSEQYF. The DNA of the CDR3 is TGTGCCAGCAGCCCTCTAGGGACAGTCAGCGAGCAGTACTTC.

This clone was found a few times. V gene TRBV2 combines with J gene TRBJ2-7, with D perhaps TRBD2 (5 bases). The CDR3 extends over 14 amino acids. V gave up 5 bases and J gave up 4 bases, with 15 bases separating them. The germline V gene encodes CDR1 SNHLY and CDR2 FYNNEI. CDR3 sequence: CASSLAFGGYEQYF. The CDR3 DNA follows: TGTGCCAGCAGTCTCGCTTTCGGCGGGTACGAGCAGTACTTC.

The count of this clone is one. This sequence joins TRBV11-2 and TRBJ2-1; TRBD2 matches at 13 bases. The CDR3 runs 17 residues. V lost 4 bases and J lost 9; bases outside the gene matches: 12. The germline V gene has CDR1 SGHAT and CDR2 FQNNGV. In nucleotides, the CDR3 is TGTGCCAGCAGCTCCCTCCCCGGGACTAGCGGGACCGGTGAGCAGTTCTTC. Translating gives CASSSLPGTSGTGEQFF. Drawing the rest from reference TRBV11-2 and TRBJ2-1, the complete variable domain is EAGVAQSPRYKIIEKRQSVAFWCNPISGHATLYWYQQILGQGPKLLIQFQNNGVVDDSQLPKDRFSAERLKGVDSTLKIQPAKLEDSAVYLCASSSLPGTSGTGEQFFGPGTRLTVL.

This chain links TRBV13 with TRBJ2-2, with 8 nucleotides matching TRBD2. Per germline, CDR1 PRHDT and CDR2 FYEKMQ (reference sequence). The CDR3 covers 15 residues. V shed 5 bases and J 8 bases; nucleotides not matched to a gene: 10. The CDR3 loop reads CASSLGLGGRGELFF. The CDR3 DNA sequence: TGTGCCAGCAGCCTGGGACTAGGGGGACGTGGGGAGCTGTTTTTT.

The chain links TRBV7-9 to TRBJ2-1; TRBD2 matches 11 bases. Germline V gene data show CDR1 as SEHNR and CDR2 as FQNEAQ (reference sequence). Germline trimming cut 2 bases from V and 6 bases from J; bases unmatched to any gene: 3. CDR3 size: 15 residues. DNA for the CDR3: TGTGCCAGCAGCTTATTGACTAGCGGGGCCAATGAGCAGTTCTTC. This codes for CASSLLTSGANEQFF.

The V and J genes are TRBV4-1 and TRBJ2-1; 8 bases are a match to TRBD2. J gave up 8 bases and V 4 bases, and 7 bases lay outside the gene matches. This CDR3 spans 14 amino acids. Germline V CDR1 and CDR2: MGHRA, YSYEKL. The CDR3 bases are TGCGCCAGCAGCCCTATAGGACTAGCCGATGAGCAGTTCTTC. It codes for CASSPIGLADEQFF.

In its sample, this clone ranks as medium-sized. The CDR3 DNA sequence: TGTGCCAGCACCACCGCCAGGGGAGTGAGGGAGCTGTTTTTT. Residues: CASTTARGVRELFF. The chain recombines TRBV27 with TRBJ2-2, with D possibly matching TRBD1 (6 bases). The CDR3 length is 14 residues. Germline V gene lookup returns CDR1 MNHEY and CDR2 SMNVEV (reference sequence). Trimming took off 7 bases at V and 9 bases at J, with 18 bases between the two ends.